These 10 T cell receptor beta chains were all obtained from the same sample, sequenced in a study of CD8 T cells in ankylosing spondylitis (dated by TCRdb to about 2017). Library preparation was by 5' RACE. Sequencer: Illumina HiSeq 2500. Using fastp at Q25 and MiXCR, TCRdb reprocessed the public reads and kept productive beta chains. Each entry is one CDR3 protein sequence, shown with its most common DNA and genes. Here the sample has around 770,000 distinct CDR3 sequences; 15% to 20% occur a single time. Around 20% of the sample is in the top ten clones. Paper-wide results and their limitations: Blood from ankylosing spondylitis patients appeared to be characterized by a TCR beta motif composed of 7 to 9 highly homologous amino acid variants.

Their antigens are not known. Specimen: blood, either unsorted or a sorted T cell fraction (not recorded which). The receptors derive from a male donor with ankylosing spondylitis.

This rearrangement joins TRBV29-1 to TRBJ1-2; D is unclear. The CDR3 spans 12 residues. The V gene's germline CDR1 is SQVTM and CDR2 ANQGSEA. V shed 5 bases and J shed 4 bases, with 11 bases lying between them. The CDR3 region has the DNA TGCAGCGTTCGCAGTTCCGGCTATGGCTACACCTTC. Translating gives CSVRSSGYGYTF.

There are a few counts of this clonotype. The V call is TRBV4-2, the J call TRBJ2-7; D gene ambiguous. V was cut by 0 bases and J by 2 bases, with 14 bases left in between. This CDR3 is 16 amino acids long. The germline V gene encodes CDR1 LGHNA and CDR2 YNFKEQ. In nucleotides, the CDR3 is TGTGCCAGCAGCCAAGAATTCTTGGGTCCTACCTACGAGCAGTACTTC. This encodes CASSQEFLGPTYEQYF.

The chain employs TRBV4-1 and TRBJ2-7; D remains ambiguous. Germline-derived CDR1 and CDR2 are MGHRA and YSYEKL. V dropped 0 bases and J dropped 5 bases, with 23 bases sitting between them. This CDR3 contains 18 residues. The CDR3 sequence is CASSQEGPGMAPVDEQYF. The CDR3 DNA reads as TGCGCCAGCAGCCAAGAAGGGCCAGGAATGGCCCCCGTCGACGAGCAGTACTTC.

The chain recombines TRBV20-1 with TRBJ1-1; D might be TRBD1 (6 bases). CDR1 and CDR2 from the germline V gene are DFQATT and SNEGSKA (reference sequence). Trimming shortened V by 0 bases and J by 3 bases, and 20 bases separated the two germline ends. This CDR3 comprises 17 residues. The CDR3, as DNA: TGCAGTGCTAGAGATAGAAGCAGGGGAAATATGTACACTGAAGCTTTCTTT. This gives the protein CSARDRSRGNMYTEAFF.

The rearrangement links TRBV3-1 to TRBJ2-1; D is possibly TRBD1 or TRBD2 (5 bases each). V lost 3 bases, J lost 2 bases, and 11 bases lay in between. The CDR3 consists of 15 residues. The V gene's germline CDR1 is LGHDT and CDR2 YNNKEL (reference sequence). The CDR3: CASSQGPGTYNEQFF. DNA for the CDR3: TGTGCCAGCAGCCAGGGGCCGGGAACCTACAATGAGCAGTTCTTC.

This clonotype was observed a single time. V is TRBV20-1 and J is TRBJ1-1, with D possibly being TRBD1 (5 bases). This CDR3 is built from 14 residues. Trimming shortened V by 5 bases and J by 3 bases, and 16 bases separated the two germline ends. The germline CDR1 and CDR2 sequences are DFQATT and SNEGSKA (reference sequence). CDR3 sequence reads: CSAPLSGEDTEAFF. CDR3 coding DNA: TGCAGTGCTCCCTTATCGGGGGAGGACACTGAAGCTTTCTTT.

The CDR3 sequence: CASSLDGTLISPLHF. As DNA, the CDR3 is TGTGCCAGCAGCTTAGATGGGACACTGATTTCACCCCTCCACTTT. This chain joins TRBV7-9 and TRBJ1-6; possible D gene TRBD1, 6 bases. This CDR3 comprises 15 residues. CDR1 is SEHNR and CDR2 is FQNEAQ in the germline V gene (reference sequence). V lost 1 base and J 9 bases, leaving 13 bases between the germline ends.

The chain recombines TRBV11-2 with TRBJ1-1; D not resolved. Trimming cost V 1 base and J 0 bases, with 9 bases left between them. The germline gives CDR1 SGHAT, CDR2 FQNNGV. The CDR3 has 15 residues. The CDR3 nucleotides read TGTGCCAGCAGCTTAGGCAGGCTCATGAACACTGAAGCTTTCTTT. Translation gives CASSLGRLMNTEAFF. Full variable domain (rest looked up from reference TRBV11-2 and TRBJ1-1): EAGVAQSPRYKIIEKRQSVAFWCNPISGHATLYWYQQILGQGPKLLIQFQNNGVVDDSQLPKDRFSAERLKGVDSTLKIQPAKLEDSAVYLCASSLGRLMNTEAFFGQGTRLTVV.

This clonotype was recorded at least ten times. The chain links TRBV5-1 to TRBJ1-6, with a weak D call TRBD1 (5 bases). The CDR3 contains 13 residues. The V gene lost 0 bases and the J gene lost 10 bases, with 8 bases spanning the gap. Germline V gene sequence: CDR1 SGHRS, CDR2 YFSETQ. CDR3 DNA: TGCGCCAGCAGCTTGGTCGGGGGGTCACCCCTCCACTTT. Protein: CASSLVGGSPLHF.

The chain links TRBV6-5 to TRBJ1-5; D uncertain. Germline CDR1 is MNHEY and CDR2 is SVGAGI. V lost 3 bases and J lost 6, with 12 bases in between. This CDR3 has 14 amino acids. Here the CDR3 DNA reads TGTGCCAGCAGTTATTTGGGGAATGGTCAGCCCCAGCATTTT. It is translated as CASSYLGNGQPQHF.